These 32 T cell receptor beta chains came from one sample sequenced in a study of blood T cells in healthy people across ages. Sample-barcoded 5' priming and a J-beta primer mix drove a second PCR of about 7 to 12 cycles. TCRdb re-analysed the 5' RACE reads in MiXCR, keeping a single row per CDR3 protein. The data show 700,000 to 800,000 distinct CDR3 sequences, 35% to 45% seen once. The sequenced material came from blood. The receptors derive from a woman aged 60-70 years in good health.

This clonotype was seen a handful of times. The gene calls are TRBV20-1 and TRBJ2-2, with a tentative D call TRBD1 (6 bases). Germline assignment: CDR1 DFQATT and CDR2 SNEGSKA (reference sequence). Between the trimmed V and J ends, which lost 3 bases and 2 bases, there was a span of 13 bases. The CDR3 is made up of 15 amino acids. CDR3 bases: TGCAGTGCTAGGGGGGACACGCGAAACACCGGGGAGCTGTTTTTT. Its protein is CSARGDTRNTGELFF.

The rearrangement uses TRBV6-5 and TRBJ1-4; 10 nucleotides match TRBD1. Germline CDR1 MNHEY, CDR2 SVGAGI. V lost 5 bases and J lost 12; bases outside the gene matches: 15. CDR3 length equals 16 residues. The chain's CDR3 is CASSTRGRRTGGQLFF. The CDR3 nucleotides are TGTGCCAGCAGTACCCGGGGGAGACGGACAGGGGGACAACTGTTTTTT.

This clonotype showed up just a few times. This chain connects TRBV3-1 to TRBJ1-6; D is possibly TRBD1 (5 bases). Trimming left V 4 bases short and J 9 bases short, with 10 bases between. CDR3 length: 13 residues. The germline V gene encodes CDR1 LGHDT and CDR2 YNNKEL (reference sequence). The CDR3 DNA is TGTGCCAGCAGCCCGGGCCAGGGTTCACCCCTCCACTTT. Translating gives CASSPGQGSPLHF.

This clonotype was picked up a small number of times. The chain is built from TRBV9 and TRBJ2-7, with D perhaps being TRBD1 or TRBD2 (5 bases each). The V and J ends lost 0 bases and 5 bases respectively, with 12 bases between them. CDR1 and CDR2 from the germline V gene are SGDLS and YYNGEE. This CDR3 has 14 residues. In DNA form, the CDR3 reads TGTGCCAGCAGCGTAGATTGGGGGTCCAACGAGCAGTACTTC. Its protein product is CASSVDWGSNEQYF. Based on the CDR3 plus reference TRBV9 and TRBJ2-7, the full variable domain is DSGVTQTPKHLITATGQRVTLRCSPRSGDLSVYWYQQSLDQGLQFLIQYYNGEERAKGNILERFSAQQFPDLHSELNLSSLELGDSALYFCASSVDWGSNEQYFGPGTRLTVT.

The chain uses TRBV3-1 and TRBJ2-3; TRBD1 might be the D (5 bases). Germline loops: CDR1 LGHDT, CDR2 YNNKEL (reference sequence). The CDR3 covers 15 residues. Trimming removed 1 base at V and 0 bases at J, with 8 bases between. The DNA for the CDR3 is TGTGCCAGCAGCCAAGGTGGGGCTAGCACAGATACGCAGTATTTT. As protein: CASSQGGASTDTQYF.

The chain carries TRBV3-1 and TRBJ1-5; TRBD1 agrees at 7 bases. Germline V gene sequence: CDR1 LGHDT, CDR2 YNNKEL (reference sequence). The CDR3 is made up of 16 amino acids. The V and J ends lost 2 bases and 7 bases, in that order; junction bases with no gene match: 11. The CDR3 DNA follows: TGTGCCAGCAGCCAATCCGCGACAGGGTCAGGACAGCCCCAGCATTTT. It codes for CASSQSATGSGQPQHF.

The sample holds a few counts of this clonotype. The genes are TRBV10-3 and TRBJ2-7; TRBD2 agrees at 10 bases. Per germline, CDR1 ENHRY and CDR2 SYGVKD. The V gene end was trimmed by 0 bases and the J gene end by 5 bases; junction bases not matched to a gene: 7. The CDR3 consists of 16 residues. The CDR3 DNA follows: TGTGCCATCAGTGAGTCTCTAGCGGGAGTTAACCACGAGCAGTACTTC. It is translated as CAISESLAGVNHEQYF.

This clonotype was seen only a few times. This sequence joins TRBV7-2 and TRBJ2-3, with D possibly being TRBD1 (6 bases). V gave up 1 base and J gave up 0 bases, with 11 bases separating them. The CDR3 contains 16 residues. CDR1 and CDR2 from the germline V gene are SGHTA and FQGNSA. CDR3 sequence: CASSLGGTLSTDTQYF. In DNA, the CDR3 is TGTGCCAGCAGCTTAGGAGGGACACTCAGCACAGATACGCAGTATTTT.

On this clonotype: Just one base apart from a much larger clone, this may be a read error. The V call is TRBV4-3, the J call TRBJ2-1; 10 bases align to TRBD2. This CDR3 is built from 16 residues. Germline V lookup: CDR1 LGHNA, CDR2 YSLEER. CDR3 protein: CANSQDITSGNNEQFF. CDR3 nucleotide sequence: TGCGCCAACAGCCAAGATATAACTAGCGGGAACAATGAGCAGTTCTTC.

Turning to this clonotype: At one of its ends the junction is not consistent with the germline gene, which may arise from a read error. The chain has TRBV18 and TRBJ2-3, with D possibly being TRBD2 (5 bases). The CDR3 is made up of 14 amino acids. Looked up from germline, CDR1 is KGHSH and CDR2 is LQKENI. This CDR3 is CASSQRISTDTRYF. The CDR3 DNA is TGTGCCAGCTCACAGCGGATTAGCACAGATACGCGGTATTTT.

The chain recombines TRBV4-2 with TRBJ1-2; 8 nucleotides line up with TRBD1. Germline V gives CDR1 LGHNA, CDR2 YNFKEQ. Trimming at V came to 0 bases and at J to 7 bases, leaving 7 bases not matched to a gene. The CDR3 is made up of 15 amino acids. The CDR3 nucleotides are TGTGCCAGCAGCCAAGATAGGGCAGGGGGCCGTGGCTACACCTTC. This encodes CASSQDRAGGRGYTF.

This chain joins TRBV28 and TRBJ2-7, with D perhaps matching TRBD1 (5 bases). Deletions cut 7 bases from V and 4 bases from J, with 14 bases between. This CDR3 contains 13 residues. CDR1 is MDHEN and CDR2 is SYDVKM in the germline V gene. The CDR3 spells CASIGQGRYEQYF. Written as DNA, the CDR3 is TGTGCCAGCATTGGGCAGGGAAGATACGAGCAGTACTTC.

The table lists this clonotype with a few counts. This chain connects TRBV2 to TRBJ2-4; no clear D. V was trimmed by 4 bases and J by 0 bases, leaving 7 bases between them. The CDR3 extends over 14 amino acids. CDR1 SNHLY and CDR2 FYNNEI come from the germline V gene. This CDR3 reads CASSGRLAKNIQYF. The CDR3 nucleotides read TGTGCCAGCAGTGGAAGACTAGCCAAAAACATTCAGTACTTC.

This clonotype was seen more than once but under ten times. The chain recombines TRBV20-1 with TRBJ2-5; D is uncertain. TRBJ2-7 matches the DNA end more closely, so the J call is doubtful. CDR1 is DFQATT and CDR2 is SNEGSKA in the germline V gene (reference sequence). The CDR3 loop spans 10 amino acids. The CDR3 DNA is TGCAGTGCTAGGAGCTCCGAGCAGTACTTC. Protein: CSARSSEQYF.

Concerning this clonotype itself: A much bigger clone sits one base away, suggesting this may be a read error. V and J are TRBV29-1 and TRBJ2-7; D remains unclear. The CDR3 contains 11 residues. V gave up 7 bases and J gave up 7 bases, with 14 bases separating them. The germline V gene encodes CDR1 SQVTM and CDR2 ANQGSEA. CDR3 sequence (DNA): TGCAGCGGTGACGGGCCTTTAGAGCAGTACTTC. It translates to CSGDGPLEQYF.

DNA for the CDR3: TGCAGTGCCACCGGACAGGTCAGTCCTTACGAGCAGTACTTC. It codes for CSATGQVSPYEQYF. J is TRBJ2-7 and V is TRBV20-1, with 7 positions matching TRBD1. Germline V gives CDR1 DFQATT, CDR2 SNEGSKA (reference sequence). This CDR3 has 14 residues. Trimming cost V 6 bases and J 4 bases; bases outside gene matches: 12.

This chain uses TRBV25-1 with TRBJ2-5, with TRBD2 identical over 8 bases. Germline CDR1 and CDR2: MGHDK and SYGVNS. This CDR3 region has 15 residues. J lost 5 bases, V lost 9 bases, and 14 bases had no gene match. CDR3 protein: CASGAGAGDAETQYF. The DNA for the CDR3 is TGTGCCAGTGGGGCCGGAGCGGGGGACGCGGAGACCCAGTACTTC.

J is TRBJ2-6 and V is TRBV29-1; 7 bases fit TRBD1. Germline CDR1 SQVTM, CDR2 ANQGSEA. Trimming took 5 bases from V and 2 from J; bases not matched to a gene: 9. This CDR3 spans 16 amino acids. CDR3 residues: CSVSTGPHTGANVLTF. The CDR3 DNA reads as TGCAGCGTTTCGACAGGGCCTCATACTGGGGCCAACGTCCTGACTTTC. Full variable domain (outside the CDR3, taken from reference TRBV29-1 and TRBJ2-6): SAVISQKPSRDICQRGTSLTIQCQVDSQVTMMFWYRQQPGQSLTLIATANQGSEATYESGFVIDKFPISRPNLTFSTLTVSNMSPEDSSIYLCSVSTGPHTGANVLTFGAGSRLTVL.

This clonotype was recorded a few times. V and J are TRBV6-2 or TRBV6-3 and TRBJ2-7, with 8 bases aligning to TRBD2. The CDR3 consists of 13 residues. V was clipped by 8 bases and J by 1 base; unmatched bases: 4. Germline-derived CDR1 and CDR2 are MNHEY and SVGEGT. CDR3 region: CASHTSGSYEQYF. The DNA for the CDR3 is TGTGCCAGCCACACTAGCGGATCCTACGAGCAGTACTTC.

Details on this clonotype: A read error may be the cause here, since a much bigger clone is one base away. The chain uses TRBV29-1 and TRBJ2-5; no reliable D call. Per the germline V gene, CDR1 is SQVTM and CDR2 is ANQGSEA. The CDR3 is 12 amino acids. This CDR3 is CSVVASQEIQYF. The DNA for the CDR3 is TGCAGCGTTGTGGCCAGCCAAGAGATCCAGTACTTC.

The chain carries TRBV20-1 and TRBJ2-3; 7 bases are a match to TRBD2. The germline CDR1 and CDR2 sequences are DFQATT and SNEGSKA (reference sequence). The CDR3 is made up of 13 amino acids. CDR3 coding DNA: TGCAGCGCAACCGGACTAGGAGCAGATACGCAGTATTTT. Its protein is CSATGLGADTQYF.

The CDR3 reads CASSYADASTDTQYF. The CDR3 region has the DNA TGTGCCAGCAGTTACGCCGATGCCTCCACAGATACGCAGTATTTT. The chain recombines TRBV6-2 or TRBV6-3 with TRBJ2-3; no clear D. V was trimmed by 2 bases and J by 2 bases, leaving 11 bases between them. From germline, CDR1 is MNHEY and CDR2 SVGEGT. The CDR3 covers 15 residues.

The chain has TRBV7-9 and TRBJ2-2, with 8 nucleotides matching TRBD1. The ends lost 5 bases at V and 7 bases at J; junction bases unmatched: 9. The germline V gene encodes CDR1 SEHNR and CDR2 FQNEAQ (reference sequence). The CDR3 runs to 15 residues. CDR3 protein: CASSLRTGTGGELFF. The CDR3 bases are TGTGCCAGCAGCCTGAGGACAGGGACCGGCGGGGAGCTGTTTTTT.

V gene TRBV20-1 combines with J gene TRBJ1-1; no clear D gene. Germline loops: CDR1 DFQATT, CDR2 SNEGSKA (reference sequence). Trimming removed 6 bases at V and 0 bases at J, with 17 bases between. The CDR3 extends over 15 amino acids. CDR3 DNA: TGCAGTGCCTTGGCCCCCCACACTATGAACACTGAAGCTTTCTTT. It codes for CSALAPHTMNTEAFF.

This clonotype was found a few times. The chain combines TRBV5-5 with TRBJ2-7; possible D gene TRBD1, 6 bases. From germline, CDR1 is SGHKS and CDR2 YYEKEE (reference sequence). V gave up 0 bases and J gave up 0 bases, with 10 bases separating them. This CDR3 has 15 amino acids. The chain's CDR3 is CASSLGDTISYEQYF. CDR3 nucleotides: TGTGCCAGCAGCTTGGGGGACACTATCTCCTACGAGCAGTACTTC.

This clonotype appeared a few times. This sequence may be a read error, since a much larger clone differs from it by one base. The J gene is TRBJ1-2, the V gene TRBV29-1; TRBD1 is a possible D gene (6 bases). The germline CDR1 and CDR2 sequences are SQVTM and ANQGSEA. The CDR3 has 12 residues. V was shortened by 7 bases and J by 5 bases, with 14 bases between the two germline ends. The CDR3 loop reads CSGGTDSYGYTF. Here the CDR3 DNA reads TGCAGCGGGGGAACGGACAGTTATGGCTACACCTTC.

The table lists this clonotype with a few counts. The rearrangement links TRBV20-1 to TRBJ2-1; D gene uncertain. V lost 5 bases to trimming and J lost 10 bases, with 12 bases between them. CDR3 length: 11 amino acids. From germline, CDR1 is DFQATT and CDR2 SNEGSKA (reference sequence). The CDR3 loop reads CSAYSGYEQFF. The CDR3 coding sequence is TGCAGTGCTTACTCCGGCTACGAGCAGTTCTTC.

This clonotype has more than one count but fewer than ten. V gene TRBV20-1 combines with J gene TRBJ2-5; no reliable D call. V lost 6 bases to trimming and J lost 5 bases, with 19 bases between them. The CDR3 spans 14 residues. Germline CDR1 reads DFQATT; CDR2 reads SNEGSKA (reference sequence). This chain's CDR3 is CSAPDLGSRETQYF. For the CDR3, the DNA is TGCAGTGCCCCCGACCTAGGCAGCCGCGAGACCCAGTACTTC.

The chain's CDR3 is CASSPRELKETQYF. The CDR3 DNA is TGTGCCAGCAGCCCCCGGGAATTGAAAGAGACCCAGTACTTC. The rearrangement joins TRBV7-6 to TRBJ2-7; a possible D gene is TRBD2 (5 bases). The J call may be wrong; the DNA end is better matched by TRBJ2-5. The CDR3 loop spans 14 amino acids. Looked up from germline, CDR1 is SGHVS and CDR2 is FNYEAQ.

Only a few counts were recorded for this clonotype. This sequence joins TRBV11-2 and TRBJ2-7; the match to TRBD2 covers 16 bases. Germline V gene sequence: CDR1 SGHAT, CDR2 FQNNGV. V shed 1 base, J shed 3 bases, and the junction held 6 bases outside the gene matches. There are 18 residues in the CDR3. The CDR3 spells CASSLVVGLAGGLYEQYF. The CDR3 region has the DNA TGTGCCAGCAGCTTAGTAGTGGGACTAGCGGGAGGGCTCTACGAGCAGTACTTC.

This chain connects TRBV3-1 to TRBJ2-1; perhaps TRBD1 as D (5 bases). Trimming removed 3 bases at V and 13 bases at J, with 19 bases between. Germline CDR1 and CDR2: LGHDT and YNNKEL (reference sequence). This CDR3 has 14 amino acids. CDR3 nucleotide sequence: TGTGCCAGCAGCCATGACTGGGGCGCCGAGACCCAGTTCTTC. This translates into CASSHDWGAETQFF.

A note on this clonotype: With a much larger clone just one base away, this may be a read error. The chain couples TRBV7-3 to TRBJ2-3; 11 bases align to TRBD2. The germline gives CDR1 SGHTA, CDR2 FQGTGA. The CDR3 extends over 15 amino acids. In nucleotides, the CDR3 is TGTGCCAGCAGCCCCGGGACTAGCGGCACAGATACGCGGTATTTT. Amino acid sequence: CASSPGTSGTDTRYF.